The 11 T cell receptor beta chains presented below share a single source sample, sequenced in a study of blood T cell repertoires in COVID-19. TCRdb's table, derived via immunoSEQ multiplex PCR, lists solely in-frame clones and lacks some. The sample lists approximately 390,000 clones, more than 75% seen once, with around 9.3% in the top ten. The sample comprised PBMCs or T cells enriched from blood (not recorded which). The source of these receptors is a woman in her 50s who had recovered from COVID-19.

The chain employs TRBV5-6 and TRBJ2-3, with 12 positions matching TRBD2. Germline V gene data show CDR1 as SGHDT and CDR2 as YYEEEE. The CDR3 runs to 16 residues. Trimming removed 0 bases from V and 3 bases from J; junction bases left unmatched: 2. The CDR3 region has the DNA TGTGCCAGCAGCTTGGTAGGACTAGCGGGGACAGATACGCAGTATTTT. The encoded protein is CASSLVGLAGTDTQYF.

V and J are TRBV6-5 and TRBJ2-5; D is uncertain. Germline CDR1 is MNHEY and CDR2 is SVGAGI. Deletions cut 5 bases from V and 5 bases from J, with 3 bases between. The CDR3 loop spans 10 amino acids. The CDR3 DNA is TGTGCCAGCAGTCGGGAGACCCAGTACTTC. Translation: CASSRETQYF.

The rearrangement links TRBV30 to TRBJ2-7; D is perhaps TRBD1 (5 bases). The CDR3 sequence is 12 residues long. Germline values: CDR1 GTSNPN, CDR2 SVGIG (reference sequence). V lost 5 bases and J 0 bases, leaving 8 bases between the germline ends. Here the CDR3 reads CAWDSSSYEQYF. The CDR3 coding sequence is TGTGCCTGGGACAGTAGCTCCTACGAGCAGTACTTC.

This chain links TRBV6-4 with TRBJ1-5, with D hard to call. The ends were cut back, 0 bases at V and 9 bases at J, with 12 bases in the middle. Germline V gene data show CDR1 as MRHNA and CDR2 as SNTAGT. The CDR3 sequence is 14 residues long. The CDR3 spells CASSDSGRSGPQHF. For the CDR3, the DNA is TGTGCCAGCAGTGACTCGGGCCGCTCTGGGCCCCAGCATTTT.

The V gene is TRBV20-1, the J gene TRBJ2-1; D gene ambiguous. The CDR3 length is 14 residues. V was clipped by 3 bases and J by 7 bases, with 16 bases between them. Germline assignment: CDR1 DFQATT and CDR2 SNEGSKA (reference sequence). CDR3 residues: CSASSLLVSNEQFF. The CDR3 DNA reads TGCAGTGCTAGTTCTTTACTGGTTTCAAATGAGCAGTTCTTC.

The chain carries TRBV5-6 and TRBJ2-7, with 8 bases aligning to TRBD2. Germline CDR1 reads SGHDT; CDR2 reads YYEEEE. The CDR3 totals 16 residues. The ends lost 0 bases at V and 2 bases at J; junction bases unmatched: 7. This CDR3 is CASSLAVGRGAYEQYF. The CDR3 coding sequence is TGTGCCAGCAGCTTGGCCGTGGGGCGGGGGGCCTACGAGCAGTACTTC.

The sample holds one count of this clone. The genes are TRBV29-1 and TRBJ2-1; 8 nucleotides align to TRBD2. Looked up from germline, CDR1 is SQVTM and CDR2 is ANQGSEA. V shed 3 bases, J shed 4 bases, and the junction held 11 bases outside the gene matches. The CDR3 sequence is 16 residues long. CDR3 sequence (DNA): TGCAGCGTTGAGGGAACGGGGGGGCCCGAGTACAATGAGCAGTTCTTC. The encoded protein is CSVEGTGGPEYNEQFF.

With regard to this clone: The identical CDR3 is also encoded by other nucleotide sequences in the sample. The J gene is TRBJ2-2, the V gene TRBV19; 10 bases are shared with TRBD1. J was trimmed by 4 bases and V by 6 bases; bases with no gene match: 2. CDR1 and CDR2 from the germline V gene are LNHDA and SQIVND (reference sequence). The CDR3 has 14 amino acids. The CDR3 coding sequence is TGTGCCAGTAGGGGGACAGGGGTCACCGGGGAGCTGTTTTTT. Its protein is CASRGTGVTGELFF. The full variable domain, in which reference TRBV19 and TRBJ2-2 provide the parts outside the CDR3, is DGGITQSPKYLFRKEGQNVTLSCEQNLNHDAMYWYRQDPGQGLRLIYYSQIVNDFQKGDIAEGYSVSREKKESFPLTVTSAQKNPTAFYLCASRGTGVTGELFFGEGSRLTVL.

The gene calls are TRBV7-2 and TRBJ2-1, with a tentative D call TRBD1 (6 bases). Trimming removed 4 bases at V and 2 bases at J, with 9 bases between. The CDR3 is 14 amino acids. Germline V gene sequence: CDR1 SGHTA, CDR2 FQGNSA. CDR3 sequence: CASSSSGAYNEQFF. The CDR3 region has the DNA TGTGCCAGCAGCTCATCAGGGGCCTACAATGAGCAGTTCTTC. Full variable domain (remainder filled in from reference TRBV7-2 and TRBJ2-1): GAGVSQSPSNKVTEKGKDVELRCDPISGHTALYWYRQSLGQGLEFLIYFQGNSAPDKSGLPSDRFSAERTGGSVSTLTIQRTQQEDSAVYLCASSSSGAYNEQFFGPGTRLTVL.

V and J are TRBV3-1 (or the pseudogene TRBV3-2) and TRBJ1-2, with D possibly matching TRBD1 (6 bases). Trimming pared 4 bases from V and 4 bases from J, leaving 10 bases between. The germline gives CDR1 LGHDT, CDR2 YNNKEL (reference sequence). The CDR3 has 13 residues. CDR3 protein: CASSPDRIYGYTF. CDR3 nucleotide sequence: TGTGCCAGCAGCCCCGACAGGATCTATGGCTACACCTTC.

J is TRBJ2-3 and V is TRBV7-2; TRBD2 is a possible D gene (7 bases). Germline V gene lookup returns CDR1 SGHTA and CDR2 FQGNSA. The V end lost 7 bases, the J end lost 4 bases, and 12 bases lay between the germline ends. This CDR3 has 13 residues. The CDR3 coding sequence is TGTGCCAGCACCTGGGGGGGCTCAGATACGCAGTATTTT. Its translation is CASTWGGSDTQYF.